A selection of T cell receptor beta chains follows, all from one sample in a study of cytomegalovirus exposure and HLA in healthy donors. Method: immunoSEQ multiplex PCR; TCRdb's copy keeps in-frame clones and lacks some. Of more than 100,000 clones in the sample, roughly three quarters were seen once. Sequences were obtained from PBMCs. These receptor sequences come from a woman younger than 30 in good health and CMV-seronegative. The CDR3 runs from the conserved cysteine through the conserved F or W. Fields, in order: V gene, J gene, D gene, clone size, CDR3 DNA, CDR3 protein. D genes are given only for firm matches. Only some rows state a clone size, as once, few, many or a class for expanded clones.

TRBV6-1	TRBJ1-5	NA	NA	TGTGCCAGCAGGGACACTGTCAATCAGCCCCAGCATTTT	CASRDTVNQPQHF
TRBV2	TRBJ1-4	NA	NA	TGTGCCAGCACCAGGTTTTTTAATGAAAAACTGTTTTTT	CASTRFFNEKLFF
TRBV11-2	TRBJ2-7	TRBD1	NA	TGTGCCAGCAGCCCGGACAGGGGTAGGCTCTACGAGCAGTACTTC	CASSPDRGRLYEQYF
TRBV6-1	TRBJ1-4	TRBD1	few	TGTGCCAGTGTGGGACAGTTCGATGAAAAACTGTTTTTT	CASVGQFDEKLFF
TRBV7-8	TRBJ2-7	NA	NA	TGTGCCAGCAGCAACGGGGAGCAGTACTTC	CASSNGEQYF
TRBV30	TRBJ2-7	NA	NA	TGTGCCTGGAGAGGGGCCTACGAGCAGTACTTC	CAWRGAYEQYF
TRBV28	TRBJ1-1	NA	few	TGTGCCAGCAGTTTACCTGTGGGGGGGAACACTGAAGCTTTCTTT	CASSLPVGGNTEAFF
TRBV5-5	TRBJ2-7	NA	NA	TGTGCCAGCAGCTTAGGGGGATTAAACGAGCAGTACTTC	CASSLGGLNEQYF
TRBV27	TRBJ1-5	NA	NA	TGTGCCAGCAGTTTATACAGGGCGGGCAATCAGCCCCAGCATTTT	CASSLYRAGNQPQHF
TRBV5-1	TRBJ2-2	TRBD1	NA	TGCGCCAGCAGCTTCCAAGGACAGGGGGCCCACGGGGAGCTGTTTTTT	CASSFQGQGAHGELFF
TRBV27	TRBJ1-5	NA	NA	TGTGCCAGCAATTCCTCAGGGGTTGATCATCAGCCCCAGCATTTT	CASNSSGVDHQPQHF
TRBV30	TRBJ1-5	NA	NA	TGTGCCTGGAACAGGGATCATCAGCCCCAGCATTTT	CAWNRDHQPQHF
TRBV5-1	TRBJ1-1	NA	few	TGCGCCAGCAATGAGGTCTCCCCGAACACTGAAGCTTTCTTT	CASNEVSPNTEAFF
TRBV2	TRBJ1-5	NA	NA	TGTGCCAGCAGTCTCAGTAGGGGGCAGCCCCAGCATTTT	CASSLSRGQPQHF
TRBV4-2	TRBJ2-1	TRBD2	NA	TGTGCCAGCAGCCAAGAAGGGACTAGCGGTAACAATGAGCAGTTCTTC	CASSQEGTSGNNEQFF
TRBV30	TRBJ1-5	NA	NA	TGTGCCTGGAACCGCAGGGACAATCAGCCCCAGCATTTT	CAWNRRDNQPQHF
TRBV6-5	TRBJ2-7	TRBD2	once	TGTGCCAGCAGTTACGGAGGGCTAGCGGGATCCTACGAGCAGTACTTC	CASSYGGLAGSYEQYF
TRBV4-1	TRBJ2-2	TRBD2	NA	TGCGCCAGCAGTCGGCGGGAGGGCCAGTCAGGCACCGGGGAGCTGTTTTTT	CASSRREGQSGTGELFF
TRBV29-1	TRBJ1-1	NA	NA	TGCAGCGTCCGCGGGCAGCCTGAAGCTTTCTTT	CSVRGQPEAFF
TRBV7-9	TRBJ2-5	NA	NA	TGTGCCAGCACCTCAGGGAGTGCGGAGGGGACCCAGTACTTC	CASTSGSAEGTQYF
TRBV7-8	TRBJ1-6	NA	few	TGTGCCAGCAGCTTCACAGGGAGCGGTTCACCCCTCCACTTT	CASSFTGSGSPLHF
TRBV9	TRBJ1-1	TRBD1	NA	TGTGCCAGCAGCGTGGGACAGGGGGGTGAAGCTTTCTTT	CASSVGQGGEAFF
TRBV9	TRBJ1-4	NA	few	TGTGCCAGCAGCGCGACGACAACAACTAATGAAAAACTGTTTTTT	CASSATTTTNEKLFF
TRBV7-6	TRBJ2-7	TRBD2	once	TGTGCCAGCAGCTTAGGTGGGGCTGGAGGGAGGGCTAACTACGAGCAGTACTTC	CASSLGGAGGRANYEQYF
TRBV6-1	TRBJ1-5	NA	NA	TGTGCCAGCAGTGATTACCATTCAGCGGCTGTTAGGCAGCCCCAGCATTTT	CASSDYHSAAVRQPQHF
TRBV10-3	TRBJ1-2	NA	NA	TGTGCCATAGGAGAATCTTACTATGGCTACACCTTC	CAIGESYYGYTF
TRBV27	TRBJ2-7	NA	NA	TGTGCCAGCAGTCCCGGACAGAGCTCCTACGAGCAGTACTTC	CASSPGQSSYEQYF
TRBV7-9	TRBJ1-1	NA	NA	TGTGCCAGCAGCTTAAGGGGTCCTCGGAAGGGGACTGAAGCTTTCTTT	CASSLRGPRKGTEAFF
TRBV5-1	TRBJ1-1	TRBD1	NA	TGCGCCAGCAGCTGGGGACAGATAGTTACTGAAGCTTTCTTT	CASSWGQIVTEAFF
TRBV19	TRBJ2-1	TRBD2	NA	TGTGCCAGTAGAGGACTAGCGCAATCCTACAATGAGCAGTTCTTC	CASRGLAQSYNEQFF
TRBV5-1	TRBJ1-5	TRBD1	NA	TGCGCCAGCAGCTTCTCGGGACAGGGTGGACAGCCCCAGCATTTT	CASSFSGQGGQPQHF
TRBV7-9	TRBJ1-4	TRBD1	NA	TGTGCCAGCAGCTTATTCCGGGACAGGGGAGAAAAACTGTTTTTT	CASSLFRDRGEKLFF
TRBV6-5	TRBJ1-2	TRBD1	NA	TGTGCCAGCAGTCGGGACAGGGGGATTAACTATGGCTACACCTTC	CASSRDRGINYGYTF
TRBV6-1	TRBJ2-1	NA	NA	TGTGCCAGCAGTGAAGCCGTCGGGGTCAATGAGCAGTTCTTC	CASSEAVGVNEQFF
TRBV19	TRBJ2-1	TRBD2	NA	TGTGCCAGTAGTATAGGGCGGGAGGGAGAGCAGTTCTTC	CASSIGREGEQFF
TRBV9	TRBJ2-7	TRBD2	NA	TGTGCCAGCAGCACTTACGGGACTAGCGGAACCTACGAGCAGTACTTC	CASSTYGTSGTYEQYF
TRBV19	TRBJ1-4	TRBD1	NA	TGTGCCAGTAGTATGGAGGGGGCGCTTTATGAAAAACTGTTTTTT	CASSMEGALYEKLFF
TRBV6-1	TRBJ2-7	TRBD1	few	TGTGCCAGCAGTTTCGAGTTCGGGACAGGCTACGAGCAGTACTTC	CASSFEFGTGYEQYF
TRBV6-1	TRBJ1-1	NA	NA	TGTGCCAGCAGTGGGAGGGGTGACACTGAAGCTTTCTTT	CASSGRGDTEAFF
TRBV11-2	TRBJ2-4	TRBD2	NA	TGTGCCAGCAGCTTAGAAGCTAGCGGAAACATTCAGTACTTC	CASSLEASGNIQYF
TRBV18	TRBJ1-2	NA	NA	TGTGCCAGCTCACCACCGTCCGGAGCTAACTATGGCTACACCTTC	CASSPPSGANYGYTF
TRBV4-1	TRBJ1-5	TRBD1	NA	TGCGCCAGCAGCCAAGGGCGCAGGGGGCTAGATCAGCCCCAGCATTTT	CASSQGRRGLDQPQHF
TRBV2	TRBJ1-1	TRBD1	NA	TGTGCCAGCCGCCATGGGGACAGGAACACTGAAGCTTTCTTT	CASRHGDRNTEAFF
TRBV7-9	TRBJ2-7	NA	NA	TGTGCCAGCAGCTTGGGGCAGGGTACCCACGAGCAGTACTTC	CASSLGQGTHEQYF
TRBV2	TRBJ2-5	TRBD2	NA	TGTGCCAGCAGCGCTTCGGGACTAGCGGGAGCGGGGACCCAGTACTTC	CASSASGLAGAGTQYF
TRBV25-1	TRBJ2-1	NA	NA	TGTGCCAGCAGTGACCCGGACATTCTCTCCTACAATGAGCAGTTCTTC	CASSDPDILSYNEQFF
TRBV30	TRBJ1-2	NA	NA	TGTGCCTGGAATAAAATGGGGGGGGATGGCTACACCTTC	CAWNKMGGDGYTF
TRBV27	TRBJ2-4	NA	once	TGTGCCAGCAGCCCCCTGGGCCGCCAGGGGAACATTCAGTACTTC	CASSPLGRQGNIQYF
TRBV6-1	TRBJ2-1	NA	NA	TGTGCCAGCAGTGCTCGCAGGGGCAACTACAATGAGCAGTTCTTC	CASSARRGNYNEQFF